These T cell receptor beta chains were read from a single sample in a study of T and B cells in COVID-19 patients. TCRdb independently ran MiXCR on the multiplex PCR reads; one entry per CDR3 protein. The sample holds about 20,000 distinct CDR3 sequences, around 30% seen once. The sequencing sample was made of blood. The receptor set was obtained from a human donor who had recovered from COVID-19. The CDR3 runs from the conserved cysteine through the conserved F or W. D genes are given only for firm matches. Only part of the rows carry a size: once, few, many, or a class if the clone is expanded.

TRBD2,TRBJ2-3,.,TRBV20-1,CSARDGTSGTRDTQYF,TGCAGTGCTAGAGATGGGACTAGCGGCACCCGGGATACGCAGTATTTT
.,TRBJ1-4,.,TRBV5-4,CASSLTALTNEKLFF,TGTGCCAGCAGCTTGACCGCTCTGACTAATGAAAAACTGTTTTTT
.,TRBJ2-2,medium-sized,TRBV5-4,CASSLGGNTGELFF,TGTGCCAGCAGCTTAGGCGGGAACACCGGGGAGCTGTTTTTT
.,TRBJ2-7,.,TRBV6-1,CAREGPPRNTPYEQYF,TGTGCCAGAGAGGGCCCCCCCAGGAATACCCCCTACGAGCAGTACTTC
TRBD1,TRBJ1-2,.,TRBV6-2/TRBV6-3,CASSFTRTGTNYGYTF,TGTGCCAGCAGTTTCACCCGGACAGGGACAAACTATGGCTACACCTTC
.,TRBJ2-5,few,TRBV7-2,CASSLGSGAQGTQYF,TGTGCCAGCAGTCTAGGGTCCGGGGCCCAAGGAACCCAGTACTTC
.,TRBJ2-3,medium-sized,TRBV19,CASTQGPLWTQYF,TGTGCCAGTACCCAAGGACCGTTATGGACGCAGTATTTT
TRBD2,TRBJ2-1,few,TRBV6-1,CAGTSGRAFREQFF,TGTGCCGGTACTAGCGGGAGGGCGTTCCGTGAGCAGTTCTTC
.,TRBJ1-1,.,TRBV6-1,CASRGSGQNTEAFF,TGTGCCAGCAGAGGCTCGGGACAGAACACTGAAGCTTTCTTT
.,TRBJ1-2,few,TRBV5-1,CASSLTGSVGYTF,TGCGCCAGCAGCTTGACAGGGTCGGTCGGCTACACCTTC
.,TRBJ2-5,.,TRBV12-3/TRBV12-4,CASSYTGLEAQYF,TGTGCCAGCAGTTATACAGGGTTGGAGGCCCAGTACTTC
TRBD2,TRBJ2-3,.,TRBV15,CATSRGLAGGPTDTQYF,TGTGCCACCAGCAGGGGTCTAGCGGGGGGCCCCACAGATACGCAGTATTTT
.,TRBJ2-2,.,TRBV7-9,CASSLVGLKNTGELFF,TGTGCCAGCAGCTTAGTCGGACTCAAGAACACCGGGGAGCTGTTTTTT
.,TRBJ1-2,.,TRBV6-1,CASSEDADYGYTF,TGTGCCAGCAGTGAAGATGCGGACTATGGCTACACCTTC
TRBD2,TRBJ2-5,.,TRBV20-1,CSAVTSGRSKETQYF,TGCAGTGCTGTGACTAGCGGGAGATCCAAAGAGACCCAGTACTTC
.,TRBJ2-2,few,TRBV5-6,CASSLEGSGKTGELFF,TGCGCCAGCAGCTTGGAGGGGTCGGGGAAGACCGGGGAGCTGTTTTTT
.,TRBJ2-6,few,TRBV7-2,CASSLNAGANVLTF,TGTGCCAGCAGTCTCAACGCTGGGGCCAACGTCCTGACTTTC
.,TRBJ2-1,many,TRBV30,CASNRGSYNEQFF,TGTGCCTCGAATAGGGGGTCCTACAATGAGCAGTTCTTC